The 16 T cell receptor beta chains below all came from one sample that was sequenced in a study of T cells after yellow fever vaccination. MiXCR, run by TCRdb on the 5' RACE reads, gives a single entry per CDR3 protein. The sample has around 300,000 distinct CDR3 sequences; approximately 4% are singletons. The specimen comprised PBMCs, sampled 5 days after the yellow fever booster vaccination. These receptors were collected from a man between 18 and 35 years old who received the YFV17D yellow fever vaccine.

There are many counts of this clonotype. The chain couples TRBV7-3 to TRBJ2-5, with 7 bases fitting TRBD2. Looked up from germline, CDR1 is SGHTA and CDR2 is FQGTGA. The CDR3 is 13 residues long. Trimming took 6 bases from V and 5 from J; bases not matched to a gene: 6. In nucleotides, the CDR3 is TGTGCCAGCAGTTTCTTCGGGGGGGAGACCCAGTACTTC. Translating gives CASSFFGGETQYF.

V gene TRBV19 combines with J gene TRBJ1-1; 9 bases align to TRBD1. Germline loops: CDR1 LNHDA, CDR2 SQIVND (reference sequence). This CDR3 spans 15 amino acids. V lost 4 bases to trimming and J lost 6 bases; unmatched junction nucleotides: 9. The CDR3 nucleotides read TGTGCCAGTAGTAGAATTACCGGGACAGGGTCTGAAGCTTTCTTT. It yields the protein CASSRITGTGSEAFF.

Worth noting for this clonotype: Possible read error: a much larger clone is one base away. The rearrangement joins TRBV4-3 to TRBJ2-2; D is unresolved. V was trimmed by 0 bases and J by 1 base, leaving 9 bases between them. Germline V gene sequence: CDR1 LGHNA, CDR2 YSLEER. This CDR3 spans 16 amino acids. The DNA of the CDR3 is TGCGCCAGCAGCCAAGAGGTGAAGGGGAACACCGGGGAGCTGTTTTTT. The encoded protein is CASSQEVKGNTGELFF.

Ten or more counts support this clonotype. V gene TRBV29-1 combines with J gene TRBJ1-2, with 9 bases matching TRBD1. CDR1 and CDR2 (germline): SQVTM, ANQGSEA. The J segment lost 7 bases and the V segment lost 6 bases, leaving 6 bases of the junction unmatched. The CDR3 runs 12 residues. The CDR3 spells CSVRQGEGGYTF. The CDR3 nucleotides are TGCAGCGTCCGACAGGGGGAAGGTGGCTACACCTTC.

This clonotype was picked up many times. The V and J genes are TRBV6-5 and TRBJ1-1; D is perhaps TRBD1 (6 bases). The CDR3 length is 14 residues. CDR1 and CDR2 (germline): MNHEY, SVGAGI. V was cut by 6 bases and J by 3 bases, with 14 bases left in between. The CDR3 DNA is TGTGCCAGCAGCCTACAGGGTTTGGACACTGAAGCTTTCTTT. It yields the protein CASSLQGLDTEAFF.

This chain connects TRBV6-2 or TRBV6-3 to TRBJ1-5; the D gene is possibly TRBD1 (5 bases). This CDR3 has 15 amino acids. V lost 7 bases and J 2 bases, leaving 15 bases between the germline ends. Germline-derived CDR1 and CDR2 are MNHEY and SVGEGT. CDR3: CASTRRGLGNQPQHF. DNA for the CDR3: TGTGCCAGCACCCGTCGGGGGTTAGGCAATCAGCCCCAGCATTTT.

This clonotype occurred many times. The chain employs TRBV5-1 and TRBJ2-5; D is ambiguous. CDR3 length: 12 residues. V lost 5 bases to trimming and J lost 2 bases, with 7 bases between them. Germline CDR1 is SGHRS and CDR2 is YFSETQ. This CDR3 reads CASRQEQETQYF. CDR3 DNA: TGCGCCAGCAGGCAAGAACAAGAGACCCAGTACTTC. The full variable domain, completed using reference TRBV5-1 and TRBJ2-5, is KAGVTQTPRYLIKTRGQQVTLSCSPISGHRSVSWYQQTPGQGLQFLFEYFSETQRNKGNFPGRFSGRQFSNSRSEMNVSTLELGDSALYLCASRQEQETQYFGPGTRLLVL.

This clonotype was observed a handful of times. The gene calls are TRBV7-9 and TRBJ2-3; no firm D call. The CDR3 spans 13 residues. CDR1 is SEHNR and CDR2 is FQNEAQ in the germline V gene (reference sequence). V was pared by 4 bases and J by 6 bases, with 11 bases between. The DNA of the CDR3 is TGTGCCAGCAGCTGGCTAGGCCGGGATACGCAGTATTTT. Its translation is CASSWLGRDTQYF.

This clonotype was seen ten or more times. The chain has TRBV29-1 and TRBJ1-1, with D perhaps TRBD1 (5 bases). Germline V gives CDR1 SQVTM, CDR2 ANQGSEA. This CDR3 comprises 14 residues. The ends were cut back, 2 bases at V and 1 base at J, with 11 bases in the middle. CDR3 coding DNA: TGCAGCGTTGAAACCAGGGTAAGGAACACTGAAGCTTTCTTT. Translated, it gives CSVETRVRNTEAFF.

A few counts support this clonotype. The chain couples TRBV5-1 to TRBJ2-3; no reliable D call. V shed 1 base and J shed 1 base, with 7 bases lying between them. CDR1 and CDR2 (germline): SGHRS, YFSETQ. The CDR3 is made up of 14 amino acids. Here the CDR3 DNA reads TGCGCCAGCAGCTTGCACGAGGGCACAGATACGCAGTATTTT. Translating it yields CASSLHEGTDTQYF.

This clonotype was seen more than once but under ten times. CDR3 in amino acids: CASRISSNQPQHF. CDR3 bases: TGTGCCAGCAGGATCAGTAGCAATCAGCCCCAGCATTTT. V usage is TRBV6-1 and J usage is TRBJ1-5; the D is unclear. Trimming shortened V by 6 bases and J by 0 bases, and 6 bases separated the two germline ends. Germline V lookup: CDR1 MNHNS, CDR2 SASEGT. This CDR3 is 13 amino acids long.

The table lists this clonotype with a count of one. The chain is built from TRBV27 and TRBJ2-7; D is tentatively TRBD1 or TRBD2 (5 bases each). Trimming removed 4 bases from V and 6 bases from J, with 13 bases in between. Germline V gene data show CDR1 as MNHEY and CDR2 as SMNVEV (reference sequence). The CDR3 totals 13 residues. The CDR3 DNA reads TGTGCCAGCAGTTCCGGGGCACCCTCCGAGCAGTACTTC. Protein sequence: CASSSGAPSEQYF.

This clonotype has at least ten counts. The rearrangement links TRBV7-2 to TRBJ2-3; D is uncertain. V was clipped by 5 bases and J by 4 bases, with 19 bases between them. The germline gives CDR1 SGHTA, CDR2 FQGNSA. This CDR3 is 16 amino acids long. The CDR3 spells CASSPGPDVVADTQYF. CDR3 nucleotide sequence: TGTGCCAGCAGCCCAGGACCAGACGTGGTCGCAGATACGCAGTATTTT.

This clonotype has ten or more counts. In DNA, the CDR3 is TGTGCCAGCAGTTTTTCGGGGGGATACCAGCCCCAGCATTTT. Its translation is CASSFSGGYQPQHF. The rearrangement joins TRBV27 to TRBJ1-5; D might be TRBD1 (5 bases). The CDR3 contains 14 residues. CDR1 and CDR2 (germline): MNHEY, SMNVEV (reference sequence). Trimming left V 3 bases short and J 7 bases short, with 13 bases between.

The rearrangement joins TRBV20-1 to TRBJ2-5; no definite D call. Per the germline V gene, CDR1 is DFQATT and CDR2 is SNEGSKA (reference sequence). The CDR3 spans 14 residues. V lost 1 base and J lost 5, with 14 bases in between. The CDR3 region is CSARVTARTETQYF. CDR3 coding DNA: TGCAGTGCTAGAGTCACGGCCAGAACGGAGACCCAGTACTTC.

This clonotype was picked up many times. The rearrangement joins TRBV27 to TRBJ2-3; unclear D gene. Germline assignment: CDR1 MNHEY and CDR2 SMNVEV (reference sequence). The CDR3 is 14 residues long. V lost 5 bases and J 2 bases, leaving 11 bases between the germline ends. CDR3 in DNA: TGTGCCAGCAGTGTGGACCGCTCCACAGATACGCAGTATTTT. Residues: CASSVDRSTDTQYF.